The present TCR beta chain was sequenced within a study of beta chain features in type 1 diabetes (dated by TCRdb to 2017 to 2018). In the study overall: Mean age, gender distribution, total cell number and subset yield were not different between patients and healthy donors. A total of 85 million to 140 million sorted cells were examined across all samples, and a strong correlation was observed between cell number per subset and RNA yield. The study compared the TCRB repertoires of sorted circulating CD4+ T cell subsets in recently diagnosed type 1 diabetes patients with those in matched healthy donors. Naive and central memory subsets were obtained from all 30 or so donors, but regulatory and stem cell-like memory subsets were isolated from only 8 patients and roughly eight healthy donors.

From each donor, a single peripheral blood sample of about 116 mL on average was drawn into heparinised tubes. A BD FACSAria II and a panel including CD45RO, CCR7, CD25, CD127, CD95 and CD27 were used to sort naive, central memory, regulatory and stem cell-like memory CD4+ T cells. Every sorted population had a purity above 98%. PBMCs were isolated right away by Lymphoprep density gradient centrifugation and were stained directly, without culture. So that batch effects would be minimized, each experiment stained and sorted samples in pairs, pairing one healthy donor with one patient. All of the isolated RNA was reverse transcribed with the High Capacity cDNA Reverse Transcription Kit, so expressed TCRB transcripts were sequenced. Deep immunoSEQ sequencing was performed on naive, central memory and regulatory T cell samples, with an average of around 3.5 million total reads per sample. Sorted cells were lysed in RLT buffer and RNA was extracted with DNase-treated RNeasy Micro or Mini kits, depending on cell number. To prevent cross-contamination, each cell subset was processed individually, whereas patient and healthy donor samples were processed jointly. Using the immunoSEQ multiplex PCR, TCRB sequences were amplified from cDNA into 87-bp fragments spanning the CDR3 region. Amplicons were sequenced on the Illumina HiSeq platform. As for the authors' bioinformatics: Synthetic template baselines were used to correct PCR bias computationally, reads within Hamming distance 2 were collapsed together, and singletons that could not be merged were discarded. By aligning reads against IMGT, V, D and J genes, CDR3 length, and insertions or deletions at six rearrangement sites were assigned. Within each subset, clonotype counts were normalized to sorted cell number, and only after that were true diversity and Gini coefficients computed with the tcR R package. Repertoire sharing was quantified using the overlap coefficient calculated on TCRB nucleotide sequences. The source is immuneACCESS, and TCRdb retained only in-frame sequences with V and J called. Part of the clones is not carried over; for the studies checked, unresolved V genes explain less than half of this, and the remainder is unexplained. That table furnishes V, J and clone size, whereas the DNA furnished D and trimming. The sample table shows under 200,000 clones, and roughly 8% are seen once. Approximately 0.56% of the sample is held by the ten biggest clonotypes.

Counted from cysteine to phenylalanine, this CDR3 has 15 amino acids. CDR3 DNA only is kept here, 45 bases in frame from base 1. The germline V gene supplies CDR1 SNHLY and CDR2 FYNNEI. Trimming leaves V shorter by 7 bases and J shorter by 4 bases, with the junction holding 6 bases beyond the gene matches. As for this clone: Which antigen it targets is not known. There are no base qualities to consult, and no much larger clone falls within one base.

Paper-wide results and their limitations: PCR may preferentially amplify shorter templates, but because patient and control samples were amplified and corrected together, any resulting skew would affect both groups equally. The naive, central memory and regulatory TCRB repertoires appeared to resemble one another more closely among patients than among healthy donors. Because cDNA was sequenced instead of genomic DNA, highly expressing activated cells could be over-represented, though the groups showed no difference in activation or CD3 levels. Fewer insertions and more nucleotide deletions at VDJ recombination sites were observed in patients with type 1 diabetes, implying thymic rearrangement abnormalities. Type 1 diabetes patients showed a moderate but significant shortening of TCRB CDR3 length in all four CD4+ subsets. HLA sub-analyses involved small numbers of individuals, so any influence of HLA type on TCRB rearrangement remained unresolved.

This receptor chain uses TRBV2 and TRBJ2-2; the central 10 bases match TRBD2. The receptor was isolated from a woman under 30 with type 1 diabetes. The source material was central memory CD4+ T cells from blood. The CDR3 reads CASTLAGGGTGELFF. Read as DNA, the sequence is TGTGCCAGCACTTTAGCGGGGGGAGGCACCGGGGAGCTGTTTTTT.